This T cell receptor (beta chain) was captured in a study of shared clonotypes between healthy human individuals. Only in-frame clones appear in the TCRdb table, and some are missing; sequencing was by immunoSEQ multiplex PCR. The sample lists hundreds of thousands of clones; about two thirds were seen once. The specimen was memory CD4+ T cells sorted from blood. Subset of the sample: CD45RA-negative fraction. The sequence came from a woman in her twenties or thirties in good health.

The CDR3 DNA reads TGTGCCAGCAGTTACACGGACTATGGCTACACCTTC. Residues: CASSYTDYGYTF. The chain employs TRBV6-6 and TRBJ1-2; D is uncertain. The V and J ends lost 2 bases and 3 bases respectively, with 4 bases between them. The CDR3 spans 12 residues. Germline V gene lookup returns CDR1 MNHNY and CDR2 SVGAGI (reference sequence).